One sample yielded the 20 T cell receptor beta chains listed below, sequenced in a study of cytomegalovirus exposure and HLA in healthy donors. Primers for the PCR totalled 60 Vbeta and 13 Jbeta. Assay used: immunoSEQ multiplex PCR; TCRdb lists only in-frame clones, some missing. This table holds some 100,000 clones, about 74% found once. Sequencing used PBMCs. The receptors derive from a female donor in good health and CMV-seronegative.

This CDR3 reads CASSRTSGGAIDTQYF. CDR3 in DNA: TGTGCCAGCAGCCGTACTAGCGGGGGGGCCATTGATACGCAGTATTTT. The chain couples TRBV16 to TRBJ2-3, with 13 bases that match TRBD2. This CDR3 spans 16 amino acids. Trimming took 4 bases from V and 6 from J; bases not matched to a gene: 7. The germline V gene encodes CDR1 KGHSY and CDR2 FQNENV.

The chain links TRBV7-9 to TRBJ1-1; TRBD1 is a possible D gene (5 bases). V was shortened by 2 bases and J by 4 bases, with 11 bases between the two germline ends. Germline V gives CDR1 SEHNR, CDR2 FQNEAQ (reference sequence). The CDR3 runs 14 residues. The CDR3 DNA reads TGTGCCAGCAGCTTAAATCAGGGTCCCACTGAAGCTTTCTTT. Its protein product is CASSLNQGPTEAFF.

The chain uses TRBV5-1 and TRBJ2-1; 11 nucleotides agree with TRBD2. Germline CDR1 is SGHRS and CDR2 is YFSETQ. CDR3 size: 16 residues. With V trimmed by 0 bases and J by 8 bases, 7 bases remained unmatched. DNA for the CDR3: TGCGCCAGCAGCTTGGAAGCTCTAGCGGGGGGCTATGAGCAGTTCTTC. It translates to CASSLEALAGGYEQFF.

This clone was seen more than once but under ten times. This CDR3 is CSVDKEAFF. CDR3 DNA: TGCAGCGTTGATAAAGAAGCTTTCTTT. The J gene is TRBJ1-1, the V gene TRBV29-1, with D unresolved. Germline V gene lookup returns CDR1 SQVTM and CDR2 ANQGSEA. The CDR3 loop spans 9 amino acids. V was clipped by 3 bases and J by 8 bases, with 4 bases between them.

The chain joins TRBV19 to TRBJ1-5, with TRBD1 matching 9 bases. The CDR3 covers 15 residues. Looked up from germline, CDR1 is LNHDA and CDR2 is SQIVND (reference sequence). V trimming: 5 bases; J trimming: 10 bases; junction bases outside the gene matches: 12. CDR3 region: CASSDPGTGIDPQHF. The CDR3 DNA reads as TGTGCCAGTAGTGACCCCGGGACAGGGATCGATCCCCAGCATTTT.

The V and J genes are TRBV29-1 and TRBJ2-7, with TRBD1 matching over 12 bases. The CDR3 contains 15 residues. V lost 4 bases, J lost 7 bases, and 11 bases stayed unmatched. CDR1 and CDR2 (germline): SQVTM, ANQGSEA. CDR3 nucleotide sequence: TGCAGCGTTGTCGTCGGGACAGGGGGCCCCTCGGAGCAGTACTTC. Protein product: CSVVVGTGGPSEQYF.

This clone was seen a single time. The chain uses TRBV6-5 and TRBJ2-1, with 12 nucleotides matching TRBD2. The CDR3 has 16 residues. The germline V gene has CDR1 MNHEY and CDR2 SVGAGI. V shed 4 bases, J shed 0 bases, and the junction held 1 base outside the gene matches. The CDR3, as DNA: TGTGCCAGCAGTTTACTAGCGGGGGGCTCCTACAATGAGCAGTTCTTC. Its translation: CASSLLAGGSYNEQFF.

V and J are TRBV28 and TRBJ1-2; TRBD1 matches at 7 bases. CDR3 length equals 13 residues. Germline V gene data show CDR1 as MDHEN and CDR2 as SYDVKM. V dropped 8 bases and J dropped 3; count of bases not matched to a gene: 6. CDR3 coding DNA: TGTGCCAGCGCTGGCGGGACAGACTATGGCTACACCTTC. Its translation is CASAGGTDYGYTF.

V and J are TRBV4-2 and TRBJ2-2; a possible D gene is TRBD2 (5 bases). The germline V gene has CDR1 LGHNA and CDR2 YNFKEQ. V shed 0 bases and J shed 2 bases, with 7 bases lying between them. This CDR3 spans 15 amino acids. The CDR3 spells CASSQESGNTGELFF. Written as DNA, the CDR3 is TGTGCCAGCAGCCAAGAGTCGGGAAACACCGGGGAGCTGTTTTTT.

The CDR3 region has the DNA TGTGCCGGACAGGGTTCTAATGAAAAACTGTTTTTT. This codes for CAGQGSNEKLFF. The chain couples TRBV7-9 to TRBJ1-4; 8 bases agree with TRBD1. This CDR3 region has 12 residues. CDR1 and CDR2 from the germline V gene are SEHNR and FQNEAQ (reference sequence). V lost 11 bases and J lost 3; bases outside the gene matches: 2.

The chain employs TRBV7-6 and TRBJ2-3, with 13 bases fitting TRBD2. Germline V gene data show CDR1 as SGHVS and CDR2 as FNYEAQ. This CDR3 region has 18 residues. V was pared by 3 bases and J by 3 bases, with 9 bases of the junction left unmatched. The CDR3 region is CASSLAGGTSGVTDTQYF. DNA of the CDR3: TGTGCCAGCAGCTTGGCCGGCGGGACTAGCGGGGTTACAGATACGCAGTATTTT.

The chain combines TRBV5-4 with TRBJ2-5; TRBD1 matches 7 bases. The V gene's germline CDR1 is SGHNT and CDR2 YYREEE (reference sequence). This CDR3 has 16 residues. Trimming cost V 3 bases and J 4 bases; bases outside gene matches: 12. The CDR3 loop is CASSSPDRVSSETQYF. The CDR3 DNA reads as TGTGCCAGCAGCTCGCCTGACAGGGTATCATCAGAGACCCAGTACTTC.

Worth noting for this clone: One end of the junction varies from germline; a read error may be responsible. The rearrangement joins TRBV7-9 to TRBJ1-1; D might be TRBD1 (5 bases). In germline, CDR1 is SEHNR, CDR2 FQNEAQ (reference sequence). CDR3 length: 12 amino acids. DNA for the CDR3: TGTTCCAGCAGTCTCCAGGGAACTGAAGCTTTCTTT. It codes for CSSSLQGTEAFF.

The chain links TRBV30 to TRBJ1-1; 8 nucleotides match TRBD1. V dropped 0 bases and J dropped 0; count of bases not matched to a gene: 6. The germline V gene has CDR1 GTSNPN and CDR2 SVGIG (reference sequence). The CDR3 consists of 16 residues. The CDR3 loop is CAWSVRQGALNTEAFF. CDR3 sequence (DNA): TGTGCCTGGAGTGTTAGGCAGGGGGCGCTGAACACTGAAGCTTTCTTT.

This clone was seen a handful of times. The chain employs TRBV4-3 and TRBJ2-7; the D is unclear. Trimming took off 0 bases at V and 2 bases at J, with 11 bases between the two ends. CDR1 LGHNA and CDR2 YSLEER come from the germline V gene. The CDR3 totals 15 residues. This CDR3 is CASSQDRAKAYEQYF. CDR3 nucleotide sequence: TGCGCCAGCAGCCAAGATAGAGCCAAAGCCTACGAGCAGTACTTC.

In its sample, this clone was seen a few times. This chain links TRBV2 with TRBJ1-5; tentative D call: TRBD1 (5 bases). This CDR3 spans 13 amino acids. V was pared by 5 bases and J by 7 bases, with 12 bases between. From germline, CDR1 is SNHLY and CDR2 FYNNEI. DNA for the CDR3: TGTGCCAGCAGTAGGGGCCCAGGACAGCCCCAGCATTTT. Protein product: CASSRGPGQPQHF.

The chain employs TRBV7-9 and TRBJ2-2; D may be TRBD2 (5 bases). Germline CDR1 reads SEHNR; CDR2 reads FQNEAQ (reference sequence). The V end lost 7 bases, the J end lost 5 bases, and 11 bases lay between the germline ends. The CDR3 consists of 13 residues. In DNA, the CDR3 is TGTGCCAGCACCCTATCGGGGACCGGGGAGCTGTTTTTT. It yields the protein CASTLSGTGELFF.

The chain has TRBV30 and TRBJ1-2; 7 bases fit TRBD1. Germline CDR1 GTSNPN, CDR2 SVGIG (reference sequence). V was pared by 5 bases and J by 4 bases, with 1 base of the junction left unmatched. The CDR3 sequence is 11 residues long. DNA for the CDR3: TGTGCCTGGCGGGACAGCTATGGCTACACCTTC. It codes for CAWRDSYGYTF.

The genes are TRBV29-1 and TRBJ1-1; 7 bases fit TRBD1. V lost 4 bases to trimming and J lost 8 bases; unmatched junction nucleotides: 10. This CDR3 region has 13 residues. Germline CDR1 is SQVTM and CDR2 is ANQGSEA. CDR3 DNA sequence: TGCAGCGTTGCCACGGCAGGAGGGGGCGAAGCTTTCTTT. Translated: CSVATAGGGEAFF.

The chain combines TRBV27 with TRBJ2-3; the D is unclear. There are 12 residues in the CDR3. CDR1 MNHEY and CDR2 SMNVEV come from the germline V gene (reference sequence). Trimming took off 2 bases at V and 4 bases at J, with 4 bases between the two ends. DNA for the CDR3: TGTGCCAGCAGTTTACCCTCAGATACGCAGTATTTT. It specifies CASSLPSDTQYF.